This T cell receptor (beta chain) comes out of a study of blood T cell repertoires in COVID-19. Study summary: Spain, Italy and the United States supplied samples that represented acute and convalescent COVID-19. The analysed material was cDNA or gDNA that came from T cells, B-cell-depleted T cells, or PBMCs.

Original handling: For nucleated cells, counts were estimated from reference gene primer amplification. Data came from immunoSEQ multiplex PCR; TCRdb stores just in-frame clones and leaves some out. V and J calls and clone size are as listed in that table; D and trimming were resolved from the DNA. Altogether over 90,000 clones are present, 87% being singletons, with the ten largest covering about 18%. J gave up 4 bases and V 6 bases, and 8 bases lay outside the gene matches. In germline, CDR1 is MNHNY, CDR2 SVGAGI (reference sequence). The CDR3 consists of 15 residues. This TCR came from a human donor in a cohort sampled during active COVID-19. What was sequenced was peripheral blood. The gene calls are TRBV6-6 and TRBJ1-2; TRBD1 matches 10 bases. DNA for the CDR3: TGTGCCAGCAGAACCATTCGGGACAGGGGCTATGGCTACACCTTC. Translating it yields CASRTIRDRGYGYTF.